One and the same sample provided the 2 T cell receptor beta chains below, sequenced in a study of technical replicates of blood from a few donors. Assay: immunoSEQ multiplex PCR; the TCRdb copy retains only in-frame clones and omits some. The table has about 80,000 clones, more than 85% seen once; the top ten hold approximately 0.39%. Sequencing used T cells isolated from PBMCs. Source of these receptors: a human donor in good health.

The J gene is TRBJ2-1, the V gene TRBV25-1, with 11 bases matching TRBD2. Trimming at V came to 3 bases and at J to 8 bases, leaving 12 bases not matched to a gene. Germline-derived CDR1 and CDR2 are MGHDK and SYGVNS. CDR3 length equals 17 residues. Here the CDR3 DNA reads TGTGCCAGCAGTGACACCTCCTTAGCGGGAGGGCCTGATGAGCAGTTCTTC. Translation: CASSDTSLAGGPDEQFF.

The V gene is TRBV9, the J gene TRBJ1-1; no definite D call. Germline CDR1 and CDR2: SGDLS and YYNGEE. Trimming shortened V by 4 bases and J by 1 base, and 8 bases separated the two germline ends. The CDR3 totals 13 residues. The CDR3: CASSPPSNTEAFF. CDR3 DNA: TGTGCCAGCAGCCCCCCATCGAACACTGAAGCTTTCTTT.